The 13 T cell receptor beta chains below were found in one sample sequenced in a study of OX40 agonist ivuxolimab in advanced cancers. Repertoires were generated with immunoSEQ multiplex PCR, while TCRdb's copy carries only in-frame clones and drops some. The data show 80,000 or so clones, roughly 88% seen once. The input for sequencing was CD4+ or CD8+ T cells sorted from blood, taken in a trial of the OX40 agonist ivuxolimab. These TCRs come from an adult with an advanced solid tumor such as melanoma, head and neck, liver or kidney cancer.

J is TRBJ2-3 and V is TRBV19, with TRBD2 identical over 7 bases. CDR3 size: 13 residues. The V segment lost 4 bases and the J segment 7 bases; nucleotides outside the gene matches: 5. In germline, CDR1 is LNHDA, CDR2 SQIVND (reference sequence). The CDR3 DNA is TGTGCCAGTAGTAGCGGGGGAGGAAATACGCAGTATTTT. This sequence encodes CASSSGGGNTQYF.

The V and J genes are TRBV2 and TRBJ2-1; D is possibly TRBD2 (6 bases). This CDR3 spans 14 amino acids. The V gene's germline CDR1 is SNHLY and CDR2 FYNNEI. The V end was cut by 6 bases, the J end by 6 bases, with 15 bases between. The CDR3 DNA is TGTGCCAGCAGGCGGGACGTACTTAGCAATGAGCAGTTCTTC. This translates into CASRRDVLSNEQFF.

This chain's CDR3 is CASSPRAGLSEQYF. CDR3 coding DNA: TGTGCCAGCAGTCCCAGGGCCGGGCTCTCCGAGCAGTACTTC. The chain is built from TRBV6-5 and TRBJ2-7; TRBD1 is a possible D gene (5 bases). Trimming pared 5 bases from V and 6 bases from J, leaving 17 bases between. The CDR3 is 14 residues long. Per germline, CDR1 MNHEY and CDR2 SVGAGI.

The chain employs TRBV28 and TRBJ1-4, with 7 nucleotides matching TRBD1. The CDR3 totals 14 residues. The germline V gene has CDR1 MDHEN and CDR2 SYDVKM. V trimming: 10 bases; J trimming: 2 bases; junction bases outside the gene matches: 7. CDR3 in amino acids: CANRKTGTNEKLFF. Here the CDR3 DNA reads TGTGCCAACCGTAAGACAGGGACTAATGAAAAACTGTTTTTT.

V gene TRBV7-4 combines with J gene TRBJ2-3; no firm D call. V was trimmed by 2 bases and J by 2 bases, leaving 8 bases between them. The CDR3 length is 14 residues. Germline loops: CDR1 SGHVT, CDR2 SQSDAQ. The CDR3 reads CASSLSYLTDTQYF. In DNA, the CDR3 is TGTGCCAGCAGCTTAAGTTACCTCACAGATACGCAGTATTTT.

The rearrangement uses TRBV7-9 and TRBJ2-2; perhaps TRBD2 as D (5 bases). Trimming took 5 bases from V and 3 from J, leaving 10 bases between them. This CDR3 has 14 residues. Germline V gives CDR1 SEHNR, CDR2 FQNEAQ (reference sequence). The CDR3 protein is CASSLDSHTGELFF. CDR3 coding DNA: TGTGCCAGCAGCCTGGACTCCCACACCGGGGAGCTGTTTTTT.

The J gene is TRBJ2-7, the V gene TRBV6-1, with a possible D match to TRBD1 (7 bases). Germline-derived CDR1 and CDR2 are MNHNS and SASEGT. V was clipped by 1 base and J by 3 bases, with 22 bases between them. The CDR3 contains 18 residues. The CDR3 bases are TGTGCCAGCAGTGAAGTGTGGCAGGGGGGCCCGTTCTTCTACGAGCAGTACTTC. Its protein product is CASSEVWQGGPFFYEQYF.

The rearrangement joins TRBV4-2 to TRBJ2-5; 9 nucleotides match TRBD2. The trim removed 7 bases at V and 1 base at J, leaving 10 bases unmatched. Germline-derived CDR1 and CDR2 are LGHNA and YNFKEQ. This CDR3 spans 16 amino acids. The chain's CDR3 is CASTTPGGGVQETQYF. DNA of the CDR3: TGTGCCAGCACCACCCCTGGCGGGGGGGTCCAAGAGACCCAGTACTTC.

The chain recombines TRBV11-3 with TRBJ2-7; D uncertain. This CDR3 is 12 amino acids long. Germline CDR1 is SGHNT and CDR2 is YENEEA. The V and J ends lost 0 bases and 6 bases respectively, with 6 bases between them. The CDR3 DNA sequence: TGTGCCAGCAGCTTAGAAGCGAGCGAGCAGTACTTC. Protein: CASSLEASEQYF.

CDR3 protein: CASSLGGTFSYEQYF. The CDR3 DNA reads as TGTGCCAGCAGCCTGGGGGGAACTTTCTCCTACGAGCAGTACTTC. The V gene is TRBV6-5, the J gene TRBJ2-7; D might be TRBD2 (6 bases). The CDR3 has 15 residues. The V end lost 6 bases, the J end lost 0 bases, and 15 bases lay between the germline ends. CDR1 MNHEY and CDR2 SVGAGI come from the germline V gene.

The rearrangement joins TRBV5-1 to TRBJ2-7, with D possibly being TRBD2 (7 bases). The CDR3 runs to 16 residues. Trimming stripped 4 bases from V and 0 bases from J, with 17 bases between. Germline V lookup: CDR1 SGHRS, CDR2 YFSETQ. This CDR3 reads CASSLGGGLSSYEQYF. CDR3 DNA: TGCGCCAGCAGCCTGGGAGGGGGGCTAAGCTCCTACGAGCAGTACTTC.

With regard to this clone: This specimen includes other DNA sequences encoding the same CDR3. The rearrangement links TRBV27 to TRBJ1-5; unclear D gene. The CDR3 spans 14 residues. Germline loops: CDR1 MNHEY, CDR2 SMNVEV (reference sequence). V dropped 6 bases and J dropped 3 bases, with 12 bases sitting between them. The DNA for the CDR3 is TGTGCCAGCAGCCTGGGAGGGTACAATCAGCCCCAGCATTTT. It translates to CASSLGGYNQPQHF.

The chain recombines TRBV19 with TRBJ2-5; possible D gene TRBD1, 5 bases. Trimming cost V 1 base and J 4 bases, with 19 bases left between them. CDR3 length equals 17 residues. Germline-derived CDR1 and CDR2 are LNHDA and SQIVND (reference sequence). The CDR3 DNA follows: TGTGCCAGTAGTATAGCTCGGTGGGGCCAAAAAGGAGAGACCCAGTACTTC. This gives the protein CASSIARWGQKGETQYF.